Listed here are 23 T cell receptor beta chains from one sample, sequenced in a study of lymphopenia after photon versus proton radiotherapy. Generated by immunoSEQ multiplex PCR, the TCRdb table keeps only in-frame clones and is missing some. The sample comprises about 45,000 clones, 85% to 90% of which are singletons, and approximately 2.1% rests with the top ten. Sample: peripheral blood, taken from a patient treated with photon-based radiotherapy. The receptors come from a man between 40 and 49 years old with gastric cancer.

The V call is TRBV27, the J call TRBJ2-7; tentatively, D is TRBD1 (5 bases). The V end was cut by 4 bases, the J end by 2 bases, with 9 bases between. Germline values: CDR1 MNHEY, CDR2 SMNVEV (reference sequence). This CDR3 is 13 amino acids long. For the CDR3, the DNA is TGTGCCAGCAGTTCCACAGGTACCTACGAGCAGTACTTC. Translated, it gives CASSSTGTYEQYF.

The count of this clone is one. The rearrangement uses TRBV5-1 and TRBJ1-1, with D possibly being TRBD1 (5 bases). V was clipped by 4 bases and J by 4 bases, with 17 bases between them. CDR3 length: 15 residues. Per the germline V gene, CDR1 is SGHRS and CDR2 is YFSETQ. The CDR3 DNA reads as TGCGCCAGCAGCCTAGACAGCCACCGGAGCACTGAAGCTTTCTTT. Amino acid sequence: CASSLDSHRSTEAFF. Looking up the rest from reference TRBV5-1 and TRBJ1-1 gives the full variable domain: KAGVTQTPRYLIKTRGQQVTLSCSPISGHRSVSWYQQTPGQGLQFLFEYFSETQRNKGNFPGRFSGRQFSNSRSEMNVSTLELGDSALYLCASSLDSHRSTEAFFGQGTRLTVV.

The V call is TRBV7-2, the J call TRBJ2-3, with TRBD2 matching 10 bases. The CDR3 runs to 16 residues. The germline CDR1 and CDR2 sequences are SGHTA and FQGNSA. The J segment lost 3 bases and the V segment lost 0 bases, leaving 3 bases of the junction unmatched. CDR3 sequence reads: CASSLAERGGTDTQYF. The CDR3, as DNA: TGTGCCAGCAGCTTAGCGGAGCGGGGGGGAACAGATACGCAGTATTTT. The complete variable domain, with remaining parts taken from reference TRBV7-2 and TRBJ2-3, reads GAGVSQSPSNKVTEKGKDVELRCDPISGHTALYWYRQSLGQGLEFLIYFQGNSAPDKSGLPSDRFSAERTGGSVSTLTIQRTQQEDSAVYLCASSLAERGGTDTQYFGPGTRLTVL.

The chain employs TRBV7-3 and TRBJ2-3; TRBD1 is a possible D gene (6 bases). This CDR3 contains 13 residues. Germline assignment: CDR1 SGHTA and CDR2 FQGTGA. The ends were cut back, 5 bases at V and 6 bases at J, with 12 bases in the middle. The CDR3 coding sequence is TGTGCCAGCAGCCCACAGGGTGGGGATACGCAGTATTTT. This translates into CASSPQGGDTQYF.

The chain combines TRBV7-9 with TRBJ1-4, with D perhaps TRBD1 (5 bases). The CDR3 runs 14 residues. V shed 3 bases and J shed 1 base, with 6 bases lying between them. Per the germline V gene, CDR1 is SEHNR and CDR2 is FQNEAQ (reference sequence). CDR3 DNA: TGTGCCAGCAGCTTGGGGCGAACTAATGAAAAACTGTTTTTT. Protein: CASSLGRTNEKLFF.

The chain joins TRBV16 to TRBJ2-7; no definite D call. Per germline, CDR1 KGHSY and CDR2 FQNENV. V gave up 5 bases and J gave up 5 bases, with 13 bases separating them. The CDR3 length is 13 residues. For the CDR3, the DNA is TGTGCCAGCAGCAAAGGGAATTTCGACGAGCAGTACTTC. Protein product: CASSKGNFDEQYF.

The V call is TRBV12-5, the J call TRBJ2-1, with 9 bases that match TRBD1. Looked up from germline, CDR1 is LGHNT and CDR2 is FRNRAP. Germline trimming cut 5 bases from V and 9 bases from J; bases unmatched to any gene: 11. This CDR3 has 15 amino acids. The CDR3 coding sequence is TGTGCTAGTGGTGCCGGGACAGGGAATTTTGGTGAGCAGTTCTTC. Its translation: CASGAGTGNFGEQFF.

The rearrangement joins TRBV7-2 to TRBJ2-2; D unclear. This CDR3 is 14 amino acids long. The germline V gene encodes CDR1 SGHTA and CDR2 FQGNSA. Trimming removed 1 base at V and 6 bases at J, with 9 bases between. CDR3 region: CASSLDWMAGELFF. Written as DNA, the CDR3 is TGTGCCAGCAGCTTAGACTGGATGGCCGGGGAGCTGTTTTTT. The full variable domain, completed using reference TRBV7-2 and TRBJ2-2, is GAGVSQSPSNKVTEKGKDVELRCDPISGHTALYWYRQSLGQGLEFLIYFQGNSAPDKSGLPSDRFSAERTGGSVSTLTIQRTQQEDSAVYLCASSLDWMAGELFFGEGSRLTVL.

A single count supports this clone. The gene calls are TRBV30 and TRBJ2-2; D is uncertain. Germline assignment: CDR1 GTSNPN and CDR2 SVGIG (reference sequence). V was trimmed by 0 bases and J by 6 bases, leaving 5 bases between them. CDR3 size: 12 residues. This CDR3 is CAWSVQAGELFF. Written as DNA, the CDR3 is TGTGCCTGGAGTGTCCAGGCCGGGGAGCTGTTTTTT.

V usage is TRBV9 and J usage is TRBJ2-2, with D possibly TRBD1 on 5 matching bases. Trimming removed 2 bases from V and 0 bases from J, with 11 bases in between. Germline CDR1 SGDLS, CDR2 YYNGEE. This CDR3 has 16 amino acids. In nucleotides, the CDR3 is TGTGCCAGCAGCGTGACAGCTACAACGAACACCGGGGAGCTGTTTTTT. The encoded protein is CASSVTATTNTGELFF.

V and J are TRBV4-1 and TRBJ2-1, with D uncertain. The CDR3 totals 16 residues. The V end was cut by 1 base, the J end by 0 bases, with 10 bases between. The germline CDR1 and CDR2 sequences are MGHRA and YSYEKL. The CDR3 loop is CASSQADLFSYNEQFF. CDR3 sequence (DNA): TGCGCCAGCAGCCAAGCGGACCTCTTCTCCTACAATGAGCAGTTCTTC.

This rearrangement joins TRBV5-6 to TRBJ1-2, with TRBD1 identical over 7 bases. CDR1 and CDR2 from the germline V gene are SGHDT and YYEEEE. This CDR3 region has 15 residues. V was pared by 0 bases and J by 5 bases, with 7 bases of the junction left unmatched. This CDR3 is CASSLEGTAFYGYTF. For the CDR3, the DNA is TGTGCCAGCAGCTTGGAGGGGACAGCGTTTTATGGCTACACCTTC. The full variable domain, in which reference TRBV5-6 and TRBJ1-2 provide the parts outside the CDR3, is DAGVTQSPTHLIKTRGQQVTLRCSPKSGHDTVSWYQQALGQGPQFIFQYYEEEERQRGNFPDRFSGHQFPNYSSELNVNALLLGDSALYLCASSLEGTAFYGYTFGSGTRLTVV.

This chain uses TRBV5-4 with TRBJ2-7; TRBD1 matches 9 bases. The CDR3 is 13 residues long. The J segment lost 4 bases and the V segment lost 5 bases, leaving 4 bases of the junction unmatched. The V gene's germline CDR1 is SGHNT and CDR2 YYREEE (reference sequence). The CDR3 nucleotides are TGTGCCAGCAGAACAGGGGGCTCGTACGAGCAGTACTTC. It encodes CASRTGGSYEQYF.

In this sample, this clone turned up a few times. This chain connects TRBV27 to TRBJ1-6; no reliable D call. The CDR3 totals 13 residues. V gave up 8 bases and J gave up 0 bases, with 5 bases separating them. From germline, CDR1 is MNHEY and CDR2 SMNVEV (reference sequence). CDR3 in amino acids: CASWSSYNSPLHF. The DNA of the CDR3 is TGTGCCAGCTGGAGCTCCTATAATTCACCCCTCCACTTT.

This chain joins TRBV5-1 and TRBJ2-7; possibly TRBD1 for D (5 bases). Trimming removed 3 bases at V and 1 base at J, with 8 bases between. Per the germline V gene, CDR1 is SGHRS and CDR2 is YFSETQ. This CDR3 comprises 13 residues. In DNA form, the CDR3 reads TGCGCCAGCAGCTCCAGGGAATCCTACGAGCAGTACTTC. Its protein product is CASSSRESYEQYF.

This chain's CDR3 is CASSYGTVYGYTF. The CDR3 DNA is TGTGCCAGCAGTTACGGGACAGTCTATGGCTACACCTTC. The chain combines TRBV6-5 with TRBJ1-2; TRBD1 matches 7 bases. The length of the CDR3 is 13 residues. CDR1 is MNHEY, CDR2 SVGAGI, per germline. The ends lost 2 bases at V and 4 bases at J; junction bases unmatched: 1.

The gene calls are TRBV11-3 and TRBJ2-7, with a weak D call TRBD1 (6 bases). CDR3 length equals 13 residues. The V end was cut by 5 bases, the J end by 4 bases, with 12 bases between. Germline V gene sequence: CDR1 SGHNT, CDR2 YENEEA. CDR3 sequence: CASSLATGYEQYF. The CDR3 DNA reads TGTGCCAGCAGCCTCGCGACAGGTTACGAGCAGTACTTC.

The rearrangement links TRBV7-9 to TRBJ2-2, with D perhaps matching TRBD1 or TRBD2 (5 bases each). Germline V gene sequence: CDR1 SEHNR, CDR2 FQNEAQ (reference sequence). The CDR3 totals 15 residues. V dropped 7 bases and J dropped 1 base, with 13 bases sitting between them. CDR3 loop: CASTGTGLNTGELFF. The CDR3 bases are TGTGCCAGCACCGGGACCGGGCTGAACACCGGGGAGCTGTTTTTT.

The V call is TRBV9, the J call TRBJ1-4; TRBD1 is a possible D gene (5 bases). Per germline, CDR1 SGDLS and CDR2 YYNGEE. The CDR3 covers 14 residues. V lost 0 bases, J lost 13 bases, and 16 bases lay in between. CDR3 protein: CASSVGDRLGALFF. CDR3 sequence (DNA): TGTGCCAGCAGCGTAGGGGACCGACTGGGCGCACTGTTTTTT.

The CDR3 loop is CASRLSSGNTIYF. Here the CDR3 DNA reads TGTGCCAGCAGACTTAGCTCTGGAAACACCATATATTTT. The rearrangement joins TRBV6-5 to TRBJ1-3; D is uncertain. Trimming took off 6 bases at V and 0 bases at J, with 6 bases between the two ends. CDR1 is MNHEY and CDR2 is SVGAGI in the germline V gene. The CDR3 spans 13 residues.

This chain joins TRBV7-2 and TRBJ2-7; TRBD2 matches 12 bases. With V trimmed by 5 bases and J by 4 bases, 9 bases remained unmatched. The germline CDR1 and CDR2 sequences are SGHTA and FQGNSA. CDR3 size: 16 residues. The CDR3 sequence is CASSPSLAGGLYEQYF. The CDR3 bases are TGTGCCAGCAGCCCCTCACTAGCGGGGGGCCTTTACGAGCAGTACTTC.

This clone appeared a few times. This chain uses TRBV2 with TRBJ2-7; D ambiguous. This CDR3 has 11 residues. V was pared by 7 bases and J by 2 bases, with 6 bases between. The germline V gene encodes CDR1 SNHLY and CDR2 FYNNEI. The CDR3, as DNA: TGTGCCAGCATCCAGGCCTACGAGCAGTACTTC. Residues: CASIQAYEQYF.

The chain joins TRBV28 to TRBJ1-1, with a weak D call TRBD1 (5 bases). Trimming removed 5 bases from V and 1 base from J, with 5 bases in between. The germline V gene has CDR1 MDHEN and CDR2 SYDVKM. This CDR3 has 12 residues. The chain's CDR3 is CASSGANTEAFF. The CDR3 DNA reads TGTGCCAGCAGTGGGGCGAACACTGAAGCTTTCTTT. Filled out from reference TRBV28 and TRBJ1-1, the complete variable domain reads DVKVTQSSRYLVKRTGEKVFLECVQDMDHENMFWYRQDPGLGLRLIYFSYDVKMKEKGDIPEGYSVSREKKERFSLILESASTNQTSMYLCASSGANTEAFFGQGTRLTVV.